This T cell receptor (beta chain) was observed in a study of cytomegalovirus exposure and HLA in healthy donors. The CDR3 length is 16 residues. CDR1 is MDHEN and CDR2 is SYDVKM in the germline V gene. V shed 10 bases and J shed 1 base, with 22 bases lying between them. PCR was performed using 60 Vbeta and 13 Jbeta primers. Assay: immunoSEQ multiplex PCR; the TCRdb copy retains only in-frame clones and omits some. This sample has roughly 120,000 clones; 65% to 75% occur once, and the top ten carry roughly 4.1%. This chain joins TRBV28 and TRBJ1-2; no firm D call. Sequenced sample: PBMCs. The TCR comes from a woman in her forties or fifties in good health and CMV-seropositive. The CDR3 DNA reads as TGTGCCACCATCAGACGTGAGGCGGGCTTTAACTATGGCTACACCTTC. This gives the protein CATIRREAGFNYGYTF.